This T cell receptor (beta chain) was obtained from a study of T cells in Graves' hyperthyroidism and ophthalmopathy. This clonotype was observed at least ten times. The investigators amplified TCR beta CDR3 regions from RNA transcripts. RT-PCR in the first round (using the HTBI primer set) targeted the TCR CDR3. Using its own MiXCR run on the multiplex PCR reads, TCRdb lists one record per CDR3 protein. The table includes a few hundred thousand distinct CDR3 sequences, under 15% detected once. The CDR3 runs to 15 residues. From germline, CDR1 is KGHSH and CDR2 LQKENI. Trimming took 0 bases from V and 1 from J, leaving 9 bases between them.

Sequenced sample: blood. V is TRBV18 and J is TRBJ2-5; tentative D call: TRBD1 (5 bases). This sequence was found in a woman aged 30 to 39 with Graves' hyperthyroidism. CDR3 DNA sequence: TGTGCCAGCTCACCACCTGGCAGGGTCCAAGAGACCCAGTACTTC. As protein: CASSPPGRVQETQYF.